The subject of this entry is one T cell receptor beta chain. Antigen specificity is unknown. Different DNA sequences within this sample yield the same CDR3. CDR3 length: 14 residues. Deletions cut 0 bases from V and 3 bases from J, with 8 bases between. Germline V CDR1 and CDR2: KGHSH, LQKENI. This sample is part of a study of T cells in localized non-small cell lung cancer. The study, taken as a whole, reports: Uninvolved adjacent lung showed higher T cell clonality than tumor. Longer overall survival was seen with higher T cell density measured in blood.

Method: immunoSEQ multiplex PCR; TCRdb's copy keeps in-frame clones and lacks some. The profile shows about 52,000 clones, 70% to 90% of them singletons. This sequence was found in a female donor with stage II lung adenocarcinoma. The V call is TRBV18, the J call TRBJ2-5, with D possibly TRBD2 on 6 matching bases. The material sequenced was PBMCs, taken before any cancer treatment. CDR3 nucleotide sequence: TGTGCCAGCTCACCACCGGGAGGCAAAGAGACCCAGTACTTC. This sequence encodes CASSPPGGKETQYF.